This section outlines one T cell receptor (beta chain) sequence together with its context. These data come from a study of human T cells and chemical hapten exposure. This CDR3 is built from 13 residues. Trimming removed 5 bases at V and 6 bases at J, with 13 bases between. Looked up from germline, CDR1 is SQVTM and CDR2 is ANQGSEA. Described time point: pre-sensitization, week 0. Noted treatment: therapeutic diphenylcyclopropenone sensitization with weekly scalp DPC. TCRdb passed the RACE reads through MiXCR, listing each CDR3 protein once. The profile shows about 120,000 distinct CDR3 sequences, about 13% of them singletons.

The sequence was collected from a woman aged 18-29 years with alopecia areata. Some clones in this sample may be carry-over from other donors' samples. This rearrangement joins TRBV29-1 to TRBJ2-2; D may correspond to TRBD1 or TRBD2 (5 bases each). The sample here was whole blood, taken in connection with sensitization to the hapten diphenylcyclopropenone (DPC). The CDR3, as DNA: TGCAGCGTTAAGGGACCGCGCGCCGGGGAGCTGTTTTTT. Its translation is CSVKGPRAGELFF.